This is a list of T cell receptor beta chains from one sample in a study of a mutant IDH1 vaccine in newly diagnosed glioma. TCRdb's copy holds only in-frame clones and misses some; the assay was immunoSEQ multiplex PCR. This table holds about 50,000 clones, roughly 88% found once. Sequenced material: PBMCs, taken from a glioma patient treated with radiotherapy, temozolomide or both. All receptors derive from a man aged 35-49 years with glioma. Both conserved end residues are part of each CDR3. A D gene is named only where the DNA matches it firmly. Clone size appears in some rows only: once, few, many, or a class for an expanded clone.

D	J	V	size	CDR3	DNA
-	TRBJ2-7	TRBV5-1	-	CASSLDGDEQYF	TGCGCCAGCAGCTTGGACGGGGACGAGCAGTACTTC
-	TRBJ2-5	TRBV21-1	-	CASSKRGRGRGETQYF	TGTGCCAGCAGCAAACGTGGCAGGGGGCGCGGAGAGACCCAGTACTTC
TRBD1	TRBJ1-5	TRBV10-3	-	CAMGTGKLDQPQHF	TGTGCCATGGGGACAGGGAAGCTCGATCAGCCCCAGCATTTT
TRBD1	TRBJ2-3	TRBV29-1	-	CSVRQGTHTDTQYF	TGCAGCGTCAGACAGGGGACACACACAGATACGCAGTATTTT
-	TRBJ1-1	TRBV9	once	CASSVGMNTEAFF	TGTGCCAGCAGCGTCGGGATGAACACTGAAGCTTTCTTT
-	TRBJ1-2	TRBV28	-	CATGYMSYGYTF	TGTGCCACGGGGTATATGAGCTATGGCTACACCTTC
-	TRBJ1-4	TRBV2	-	CASRWSLEKLFF	TGTGCCAGCAGATGGAGTCTTGAAAAACTGTTTTTT
TRBD1	TRBJ1-1	TRBV5-6	-	CASSFRTGEAFF	TGTGCCAGCAGCTTCAGGACAGGCGAAGCTTTCTTT
-	TRBJ1-3	TRBV2	few	CASSEGWGGTGNTIYF	TGTGCCAGCAGTGAAGGATGGGGGGGGACTGGAAACACCATATATTTT
TRBD2	TRBJ2-1	TRBV13	few	CASQMTSGLRSYNEQFF	TGTGCCAGCCAAATGACTAGCGGACTGCGCTCCTACAATGAGCAGTTCTTC
-	TRBJ2-7	TRBV4-1	-	CASSQEPGNEQYF	TGCGCCAGCAGCCAAGAGCCAGGAAACGAGCAGTACTTC
-	TRBJ2-4	TRBV10-3	-	CAISESSGRAKNIQYF	TGTGCCATCAGTGAGTCTTCCGGTCGGGCCAAAAACATTCAGTACTTC
TRBD2	TRBJ2-7	TRBV6-5	-	CASSEGLVSEQYF	TGTGCCAGCAGTGAGGGACTAGTATCCGAGCAGTACTTC
-	TRBJ1-5	TRBV19	-	CASSMSLGNQPQHF	TGTGCCAGTAGTATGTCCCTAGGGAATCAGCCCCAGCATTTT
-	TRBJ2-6	TRBV5-1	-	CASREISGANVLTF	TGCGCCAGCAGGGAGATTTCAGGGGCCAACGTCCTGACTTTC
TRBD1	TRBJ2-1	TRBV7-2	once	CASSLTGGGWNEQFF	TGTGCCAGCAGCCTAACAGGGGGCGGATGGAATGAGCAGTTCTTC
TRBD2	TRBJ2-1	TRBV7-6	-	CASSFPSGYNEQFF	TGTGCCAGCAGCTTCCCTAGCGGTTACAATGAGCAGTTCTTC
-	TRBJ2-1	TRBV9	-	CASSVDGDYPYNEQFF	TGTGCCAGCAGCGTAGACGGAGACTACCCCTACAATGAGCAGTTCTTC
TRBD2	TRBJ2-7	TRBV7-2	-	CASRGRGYEQYF	TGTGCCAGCAGGGGGAGGGGCTACGAGCAGTACTTC
-	TRBJ2-7	TRBV7-9	-	CASSLVWDEQYF	TGTGCCAGCAGCTTGGTCTGGGATGAGCAGTACTTC
TRBD2	TRBJ2-1	TRBV6-5	-	CASRPGGGPEQFF	TGTGCCAGCAGACCCGGGGGAGGGCCAGAGCAGTTCTTC
-	TRBJ2-7	TRBV5-5	-	CASSTAGYEQYF	TGTGCCAGCAGCACGGCCGGGTACGAGCAGTACTTC
-	TRBJ2-3	TRBV28	-	CASRTGVSTDTQYF	TGTGCCAGCAGGACAGGAGTAAGCACAGATACGCAGTATTTT
-	TRBJ1-5	TRBV19	-	CASSINSSPRPQHF	TGTGCCAGTAGTATTAATAGTAGTCCCCGGCCCCAGCATTTT
-	TRBJ1-1	TRBV9	-	CASRLTGHQNTEAFF	TGTGCCAGCAGATTAACGGGACATCAGAACACTGAAGCTTTCTTT
TRBD1	TRBJ2-7	TRBV4-2	-	CASSQGQGPEGEQYF	TGTGCCAGCAGCCAAGGACAGGGGCCCGAAGGAGAGCAGTACTTC
-	TRBJ1-1	TRBV6-6	-	CASSQGLLNTEAFF	TGTGCCAGCAGTCAGGGGCTTTTGAACACTGAAGCTTTCTTT
-	TRBJ1-1	TRBV7-3	-	CASSFTGTSEAFF	TGTGCCAGCAGCTTTACCGGGACGAGTGAAGCTTTCTTT
-	TRBJ2-1	TRBV9	-	CASNSRYNEQFF	TGTGCCAGCAATAGCCGGTACAATGAGCAGTTCTTC
-	TRBJ2-3	TRBV5-4	-	CASSLAGTDTQYF	TGTGCCAGCAGCTTAGCGGGCACAGATACGCAGTATTTT
TRBD1	TRBJ2-1	TRBV6-5	-	CASTEGAFNNEQFF	TGTGCCAGCACAGAGGGGGCGTTCAACAATGAGCAGTTCTTC
TRBD1	TRBJ2-7	TRBV6-5	-	CASSDNRGPGEQYF	TGTGCCAGCAGTGATAACAGGGGGCCCGGCGAGCAGTACTTC
-	TRBJ2-7	TRBV5-3	-	CARRQTPLKQYF	TGTGCCAGAAGACAGACCCCTTTGAAGCAGTACTTC
-	TRBJ1-1	TRBV14	-	CASSATRATEAFF	TGTGCCAGCAGTGCGACAAGGGCCACTGAAGCTTTCTTT
-	TRBJ2-1	TRBV9	-	CASSPQRLHNEQFF	TGTGCCAGCAGCCCCCAAAGGCTACACAATGAGCAGTTCTTC
-	TRBJ1-1	TRBV4-3	few	CASSPVVAYGTEAFF	TGCGCCAGCAGCCCGGTGGTGGCTTATGGCACTGAAGCTTTCTTT
-	TRBJ1-1	TRBV28	-	CASSPRVTEAFF	TGTGCCAGCAGTCCCCGGGTAACTGAAGCTTTCTTT
TRBD2	TRBJ2-7	TRBV9	few	CASSETSGLATEQYF	TGTGCCAGCAGCGAAACCTCGGGACTAGCAACAGAGCAGTACTTC
TRBD1	TRBJ1-1	TRBV12-5	-	CASGPGRDSNTEAFF	TGTGCTAGTGGTCCTGGTCGGGACAGTAACACTGAAGCTTTCTTT
-	TRBJ2-7	TRBV7-9	-	CASSRGYEQYF	TGTGCCAGCAGCCGGGGTTACGAGCAGTACTTC
-	TRBJ2-3	TRBV29-1	-	CSVTGTDNTDTQYF	TGCAGCGTAACCGGGACTGATAACACAGATACGCAGTATTTT